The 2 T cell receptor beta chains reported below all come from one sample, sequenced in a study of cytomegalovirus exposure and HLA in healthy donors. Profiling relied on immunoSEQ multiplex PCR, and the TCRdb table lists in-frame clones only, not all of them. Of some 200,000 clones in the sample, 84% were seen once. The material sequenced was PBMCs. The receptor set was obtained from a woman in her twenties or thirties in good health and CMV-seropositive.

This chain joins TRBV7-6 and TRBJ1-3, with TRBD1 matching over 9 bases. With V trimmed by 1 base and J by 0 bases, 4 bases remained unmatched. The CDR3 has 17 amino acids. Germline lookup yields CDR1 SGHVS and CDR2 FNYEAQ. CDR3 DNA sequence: TGTGCCAGCAGCTTAGGGACAGGGGCCTTCTCTGGAAACACCATATATTTT. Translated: CASSLGTGAFSGNTIYF.

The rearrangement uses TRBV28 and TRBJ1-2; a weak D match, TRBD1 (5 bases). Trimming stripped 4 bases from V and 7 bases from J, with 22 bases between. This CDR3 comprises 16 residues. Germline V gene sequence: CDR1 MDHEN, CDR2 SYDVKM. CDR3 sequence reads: CASSYAGGPFGRGYTF. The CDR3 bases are TGTGCCAGCAGTTATGCGGGGGGTCCCTTCGGTCGTGGCTACACCTTC.